This T cell receptor beta chain is from a study of chemoradiotherapy in HPV16-positive cancers. Sequencing used immunoSEQ multiplex PCR; TCRdb keeps in-frame clones, though not all of them. The sample yields approximately 58,000 clones, around 90% seen once. This clonotype was obtained from a human donor with HPV-associated anogenital cancer. This specimen was blood, taken from a patient who underwent chemoradiotherapy.

Written as DNA, the CDR3 is TGTGCCTGGAGGGGTCAGGGACTCCATGGCTACACCTTC. This gives the protein CAWRGQGLHGYTF. The rearrangement uses TRBV30 and TRBJ1-2, with D possibly TRBD1 on 5 matching bases. The V gene lost 3 bases and the J gene lost 6 bases, with 14 bases spanning the gap. CDR1 is GTSNPN and CDR2 is SVGIG in the germline V gene (reference sequence). The CDR3 extends over 13 amino acids.